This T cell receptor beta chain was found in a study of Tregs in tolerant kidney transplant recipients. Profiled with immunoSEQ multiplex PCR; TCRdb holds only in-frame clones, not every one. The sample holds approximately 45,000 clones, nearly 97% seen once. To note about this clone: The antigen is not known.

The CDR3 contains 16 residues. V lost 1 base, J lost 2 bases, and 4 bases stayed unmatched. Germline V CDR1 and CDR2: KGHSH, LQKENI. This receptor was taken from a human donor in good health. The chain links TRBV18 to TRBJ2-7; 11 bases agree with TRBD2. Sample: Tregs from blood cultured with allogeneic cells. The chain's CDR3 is CASSPQTSGAAYEQYF. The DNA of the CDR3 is TGTGCCAGCTCACCACAGACTAGCGGGGCCGCCTACGAGCAGTACTTC.